This T cell receptor beta chain was retrieved from a study of T cells in Graves' hyperthyroidism and ophthalmopathy. TCR beta CDR3 sequences were amplified from RNA transcripts. RT-PCR in the first round (using the HTBI primer set) targeted the TCR CDR3. TCRdb reprocessed the multiplex PCR reads with MiXCR, giving one entry per CDR3 protein. The sample holds approximately 420,000 distinct CDR3 sequences, 14% to 15% seen once. From more than 8 ml of fresh peripheral blood, PBMCs were isolated. V was clipped by 7 bases and J by 4 bases; unmatched bases: 5. Germline V gives CDR1 SNHLY, CDR2 FYNNEI. The CDR3 has 15 residues.

The sample comprised blood. This chain links TRBV2 with TRBJ2-5, with 14 bases that match TRBD2. The clonotype comes from a woman in her 30s with Graves' hyperthyroidism. Here the CDR3 DNA reads TGTGCCAGCATGGGTGGGACTAGCGGGAGAGAGACCCAGTACTTC. Translated: CASMGGTSGRETQYF.